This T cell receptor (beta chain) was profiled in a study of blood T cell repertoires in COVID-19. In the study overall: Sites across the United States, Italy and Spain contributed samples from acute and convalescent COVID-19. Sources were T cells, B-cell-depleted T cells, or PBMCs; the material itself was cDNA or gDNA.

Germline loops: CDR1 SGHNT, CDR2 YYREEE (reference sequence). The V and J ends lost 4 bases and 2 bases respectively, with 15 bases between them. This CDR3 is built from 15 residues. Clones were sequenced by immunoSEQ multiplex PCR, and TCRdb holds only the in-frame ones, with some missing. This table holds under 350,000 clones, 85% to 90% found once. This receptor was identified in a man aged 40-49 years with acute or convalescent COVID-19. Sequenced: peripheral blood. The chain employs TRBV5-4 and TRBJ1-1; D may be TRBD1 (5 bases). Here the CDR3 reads CASSLPRQINTEAFF. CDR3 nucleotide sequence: TGTGCCAGCAGCCTACCGAGACAGATCAACACTGAAGCTTTCTTT. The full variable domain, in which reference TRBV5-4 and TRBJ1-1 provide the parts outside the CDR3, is ETGVTQSPTHLIKTRGQQVTLRCSSQSGHNTVSWYQQALGQGPQFIFQYYREEENGRGNFPPRFSGLQFPNYSSELNVNALELDDSALYLCASSLPRQINTEAFFGQGTRLTVV.